A selection of T cell receptor beta chains follows, all from one sample in a study of blood T cell repertoires in COVID-19. TCRdb's copy holds only in-frame clones and misses some; the assay was immunoSEQ multiplex PCR. The sample lists approximately 100,000 clones; around 93% were seen once. Sequenced sample: peripheral blood. Source of these receptors: a man aged 45 to 65 with acute or convalescent COVID-19. Each CDR3 is given with its conserved first and last residue. A row's size may be missing; if present it is once, few, many or a size class.

>-|TRBJ1-6|TRBV19
CASMEGNNSPLHF
>-|TRBJ1-1|TRBV19
CASSMEGMRAFF
>-|TRBJ1-5|TRBV30
CAWSSGFRGGQPQHF
>-|TRBJ1-1|TRBV11-2
CASQKGTEAFF
>once|TRBJ2-3|TRBV27
CASSQGDRSTDTQYF
>once|TRBJ1-5|TRBV27
CASSLGRYGSNQPQHF
>-|TRBJ1-1|TRBV10-3
CAITPQGGTEAFF
>-|TRBJ2-7|TRBV28
CASSLFLPPDRGAYEQYF
>once|TRBJ1-2|TRBV6-5
CASSSPGQAIYGYTF
>once|TRBJ2-7|TRBV19
CASTLGVGTDIYEQYF
>-|TRBJ1-5|TRBV6-1
CASSEALLGDQPQHF
>-|TRBJ2-7|TRBV5-4
CASSLEIAGAPYEQYF
>-|TRBJ1-5|TRBV19
CASSSQDNQPQHF
>-|TRBJ2-7|TRBV2
CASSGQGLKGEQYF
>-|TRBJ1-6|TRBV6-5
CASSYNRQGDSPLHF
>-|TRBJ2-3|TRBV9
CASSLRTGRTDTQYF
>-|TRBJ1-1|TRBV18
CASSWDFMNTEAFF
>-|TRBJ1-2|TRBV12-5
CASGLGAVPYGYTF